Below are 27 T cell receptor beta chains sequenced from a single sample in a study of T cells expressing NK-cell markers. Each CDR3 protein gets one entry in TCRdb, which reprocessed the 5' RACE reads and gives no DNA. This listing includes hundreds of thousands of distinct CDR3 sequences. The sample was blood T cells: a sorted CD56 or NKG2C T cell subset, CD4+ or CD8+ T cells, or bulk PBMC T cells (not recorded which). The receptors derive from a woman between 18 and 75 years old in good health.

The V call is TRBV10-3, the J call TRBJ2-4; TCRdb proposes TRBD1, but this gene call is untestable without DNA. The length of the CDR3 is 15 residues. Germline CDR1 and CDR2: ENHRY and SYGVKD. CDR3 protein: CAISESREAKNIQYF.

This chain links TRBV6-5 with TRBJ2-1; the TCRdb D gene call, TRBD1, has no DNA to confirm it. The CDR3 totals 16 residues. CDR1 is MNHEY and CDR2 is SVGAGI in the germline V gene. CDR3 region: CASSYAGAVSYNEQFF.

The J gene is TRBJ2-1, the V gene TRBV6-2 or TRBV6-3. CDR3 size: 13 residues. Germline loops: CDR1 MNHEY, CDR2 SVGEGT. The CDR3: CASSTRAGSEQFF.

The chain joins TRBV7-2 to TRBJ2-5; TCRdb returns TRBD1, unconfirmable since there is no DNA. Looked up from germline, CDR1 is SGHTA and CDR2 is FQGNSA. The CDR3 contains 13 residues. CDR3 sequence reads: CASSSGTGTSQYF.

The V call is TRBV5-5, the J call TRBJ2-3; TCRdb lists TRBD1, though no DNA is available to test this call. The CDR3 has 17 residues. CDR1 is SGHKS and CDR2 is YYEKEE in the germline V gene (reference sequence). The CDR3 loop reads CASSLVVVGTGMDTQYF.

The J gene is TRBJ2-1, the V gene TRBV20-1. The CDR3 is made up of 16 amino acids. The germline V gene encodes CDR1 DFQATT and CDR2 SNEGSKA (reference sequence). CDR3: CSSFSQTGSSYNEQFF.

The rearrangement joins TRBV27 to TRBJ1-5. The CDR3 runs to 13 residues. CDR1 MNHEY and CDR2 SMNVEV come from the germline V gene (reference sequence). CDR3 sequence: CASSSSWLQPQHF.

The chain uses TRBV5-1 and TRBJ1-1. The CDR3 sequence is 15 residues long. The germline V gene encodes CDR1 SGHRS and CDR2 YFSETQ. The CDR3 region is CASSLGSGSATEAFF.

The chain links TRBV7-2 to TRBJ2-7; TCRdb gives TRBD1 as the D gene, but with no DNA this cannot be confirmed. This CDR3 contains 16 residues. Germline CDR1 is SGHTA and CDR2 is FQGNSA. The CDR3 loop reads CASSLTGTGGAYEQYF.

The chain couples TRBV5-5 to TRBJ2-2. The CDR3 consists of 13 residues. Germline V gene lookup returns CDR1 SGHKS and CDR2 YYEKEE (reference sequence). Here the CDR3 reads CASSAENTGELFF.

The chain carries TRBV20-1 and TRBJ1-2; TCRdb indicates TRBD1, and absent DNA this call remains unverified. The germline V gene has CDR1 DFQATT and CDR2 SNEGSKA (reference sequence). The CDR3 covers 13 residues. The CDR3 is CSARDSRPQSYTF.

V gene TRBV20-1 combines with J gene TRBJ1-4; TCRdb selects TRBD1, and the lack of DNA leaves this call unchecked. This CDR3 comprises 16 residues. Germline V gene sequence: CDR1 DFQATT, CDR2 SNEGSKA (reference sequence). The CDR3 reads CSASSGRLTTNEKLFF.

The chain has TRBV6-5 and TRBJ2-2. The germline V gene has CDR1 MNHEY and CDR2 SVGAGI. CDR3 length: 15 residues. The chain's CDR3 is CASSYSRAYTGELFF.

The chain carries TRBV24-1 and TRBJ2-3; TCRdb's assignment of TRBD1 cannot be checked, as there is no DNA. Germline CDR1 reads KGHDR; CDR2 reads SFDVKD. The CDR3 has 17 residues. This CDR3 reads CATSDLGGGTSTDTQYF.

V gene TRBV9 combines with J gene TRBJ2-7; TCRdb selects TRBD2, and the lack of DNA leaves this call unchecked. The germline gives CDR1 SGDLS, CDR2 YYNGEE. The CDR3 is 17 amino acids. The CDR3 loop reads CASSTGLAGGRSYEQYF.

The CDR3 spells CASSDPGGIAYEQYF. The chain recombines TRBV2 with TRBJ2-7; there is no DNA to check the TCRdb D call of TRBD1. CDR1 and CDR2 from the germline V gene are SNHLY and FYNNEI. The length of the CDR3 is 15 residues.

The V gene is TRBV5-1, the J gene TRBJ2-1; the TCRdb D gene call, TRBD2, has no DNA to confirm it. The CDR3 covers 14 residues. Germline CDR1 reads SGHRS; CDR2 reads YFSETQ. The CDR3 spells CASSNLAGGYEQFF.

V is TRBV20-1 and J is TRBJ1-2; TCRdb calls TRBD1, which cannot be checked without DNA. This CDR3 has 12 amino acids. CDR1 is DFQATT and CDR2 is SNEGSKA in the germline V gene (reference sequence). The CDR3 is CSALGAAYGYTF.

This chain uses TRBV7-2 with TRBJ2-3; without DNA, the TCRdb call of TRBD1 cannot be checked. The CDR3 runs 15 residues. Germline CDR1 reads SGHTA; CDR2 reads FQGNSA. Here the CDR3 reads CASSLRDGPTDTQYF.

The J gene is TRBJ1-2, the V gene TRBV5-1; without DNA, the TCRdb call of TRBD1 cannot be checked. Germline V lookup: CDR1 SGHRS, CDR2 YFSETQ. The CDR3 sequence is 17 residues long. The CDR3 is CASSLGQNVLANYGYTF.

This chain joins TRBV7-2 and TRBJ2-3. Germline CDR1 and CDR2: SGHTA and FQGNSA. The CDR3 extends over 12 amino acids. The CDR3 loop reads CASSPYTDTQYF.

The V and J genes are TRBV12-3 or TRBV12-4 and TRBJ1-1; TCRdb calls TRBD1, which cannot be checked without DNA. The CDR3 is 12 residues long. The CDR3 loop is CASSLWAGEAFF.

V usage is TRBV7-3 and J usage is TRBJ2-7; TCRdb outputs TRBD1, but without DNA this stays unchecked. Germline V CDR1 and CDR2: SGHTA, FQGTGA. CDR3 length: 15 amino acids. The CDR3 sequence is CASSLTPLSYHEQYF.

J is TRBJ1-2 and V is TRBV20-1; checking the TCRdb D call of TRBD1 is not possible without DNA. The CDR3 covers 13 residues. CDR1 DFQATT and CDR2 SNEGSKA come from the germline V gene (reference sequence). The CDR3 loop reads CSAPRDSNYGYTF.

The chain is built from TRBV7-9 and TRBJ2-7; TCRdb's D call of TRBD2 is untestable without DNA. The CDR3 has 14 residues. The germline V gene has CDR1 SEHNR and CDR2 FQNEAQ (reference sequence). CDR3 amino acids: CASSPFGGVYEQYF.

The chain employs TRBV11-1 and TRBJ2-3; TCRdb indicates TRBD2, and absent DNA this call remains unverified. From germline, CDR1 is SGHAT and CDR2 FQDESV (reference sequence). The CDR3 has 18 residues. CDR3 amino acids: CASSFKVPLTSSPDTQYF.

This rearrangement joins TRBV7-2 to TRBJ2-2; TCRdb lists TRBD1, though no DNA is available to test this call. Per the germline V gene, CDR1 is SGHTA and CDR2 is FQGNSA. The CDR3 extends over 16 amino acids. CDR3 sequence: CASSIPGSWDTGELFF.